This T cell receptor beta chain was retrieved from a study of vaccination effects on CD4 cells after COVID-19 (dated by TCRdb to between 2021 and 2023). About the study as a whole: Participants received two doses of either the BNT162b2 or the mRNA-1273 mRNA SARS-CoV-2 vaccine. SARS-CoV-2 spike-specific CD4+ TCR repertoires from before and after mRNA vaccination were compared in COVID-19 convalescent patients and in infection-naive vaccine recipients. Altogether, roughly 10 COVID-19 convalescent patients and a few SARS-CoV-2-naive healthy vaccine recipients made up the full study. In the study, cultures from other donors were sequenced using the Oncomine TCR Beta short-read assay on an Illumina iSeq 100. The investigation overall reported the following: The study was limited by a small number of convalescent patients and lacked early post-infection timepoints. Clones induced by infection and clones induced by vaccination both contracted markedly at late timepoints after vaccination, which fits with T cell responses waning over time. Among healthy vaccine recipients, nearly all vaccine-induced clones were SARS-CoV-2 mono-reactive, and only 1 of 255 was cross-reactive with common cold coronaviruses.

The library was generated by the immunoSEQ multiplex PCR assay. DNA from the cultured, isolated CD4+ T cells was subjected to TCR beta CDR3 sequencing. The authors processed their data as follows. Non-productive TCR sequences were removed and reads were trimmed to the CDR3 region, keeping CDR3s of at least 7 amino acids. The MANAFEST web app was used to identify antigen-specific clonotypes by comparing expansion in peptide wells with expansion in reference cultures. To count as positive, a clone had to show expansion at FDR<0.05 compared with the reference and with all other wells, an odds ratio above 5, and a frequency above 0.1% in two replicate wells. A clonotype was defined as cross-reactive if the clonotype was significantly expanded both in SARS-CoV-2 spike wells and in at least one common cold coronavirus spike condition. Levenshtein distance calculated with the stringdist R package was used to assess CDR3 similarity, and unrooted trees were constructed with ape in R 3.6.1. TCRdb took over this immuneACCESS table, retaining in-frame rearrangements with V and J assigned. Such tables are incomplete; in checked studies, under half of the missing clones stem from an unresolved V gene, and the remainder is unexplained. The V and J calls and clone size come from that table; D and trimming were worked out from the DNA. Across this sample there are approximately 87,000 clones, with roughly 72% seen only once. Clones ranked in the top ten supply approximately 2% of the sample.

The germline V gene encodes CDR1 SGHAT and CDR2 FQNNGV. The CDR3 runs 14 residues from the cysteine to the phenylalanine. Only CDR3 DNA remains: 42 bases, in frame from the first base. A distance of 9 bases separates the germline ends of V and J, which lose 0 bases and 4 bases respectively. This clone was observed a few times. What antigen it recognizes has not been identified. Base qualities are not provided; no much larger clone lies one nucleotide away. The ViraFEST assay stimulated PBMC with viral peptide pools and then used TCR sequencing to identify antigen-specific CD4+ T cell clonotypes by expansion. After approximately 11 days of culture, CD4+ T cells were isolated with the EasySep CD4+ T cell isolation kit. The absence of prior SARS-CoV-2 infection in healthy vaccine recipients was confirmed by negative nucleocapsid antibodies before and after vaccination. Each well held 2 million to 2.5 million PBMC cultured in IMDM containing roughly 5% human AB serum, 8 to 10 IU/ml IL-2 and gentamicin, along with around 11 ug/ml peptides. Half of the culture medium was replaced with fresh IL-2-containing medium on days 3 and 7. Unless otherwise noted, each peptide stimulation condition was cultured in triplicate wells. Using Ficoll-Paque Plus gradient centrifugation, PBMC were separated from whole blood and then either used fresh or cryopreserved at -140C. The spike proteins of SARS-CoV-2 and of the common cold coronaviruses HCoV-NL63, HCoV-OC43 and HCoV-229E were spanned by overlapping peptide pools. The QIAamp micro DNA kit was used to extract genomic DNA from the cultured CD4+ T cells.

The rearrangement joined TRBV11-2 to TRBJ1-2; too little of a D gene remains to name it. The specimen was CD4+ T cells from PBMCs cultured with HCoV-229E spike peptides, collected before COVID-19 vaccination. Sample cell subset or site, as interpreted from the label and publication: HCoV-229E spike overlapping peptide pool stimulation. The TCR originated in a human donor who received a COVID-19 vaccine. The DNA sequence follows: TGTGCCAGCAGCTTAGACAAGGCCTCCTATGGCTACACCTTC. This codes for CASSLDKASYGYTF.